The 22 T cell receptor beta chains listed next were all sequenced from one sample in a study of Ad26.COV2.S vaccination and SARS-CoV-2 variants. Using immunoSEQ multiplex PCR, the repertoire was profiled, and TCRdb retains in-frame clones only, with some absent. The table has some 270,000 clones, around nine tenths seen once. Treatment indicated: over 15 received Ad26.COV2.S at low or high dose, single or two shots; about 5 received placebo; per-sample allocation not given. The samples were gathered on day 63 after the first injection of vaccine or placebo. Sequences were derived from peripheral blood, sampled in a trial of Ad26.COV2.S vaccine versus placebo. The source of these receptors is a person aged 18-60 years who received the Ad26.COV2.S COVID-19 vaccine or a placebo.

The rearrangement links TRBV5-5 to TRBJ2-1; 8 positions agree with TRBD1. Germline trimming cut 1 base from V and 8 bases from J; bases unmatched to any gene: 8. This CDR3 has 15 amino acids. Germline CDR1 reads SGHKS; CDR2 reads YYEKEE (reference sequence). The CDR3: CASSLWDRTLYEQFF. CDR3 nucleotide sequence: TGTGCCAGCAGCTTGTGGGACAGGACCTTGTATGAGCAGTTCTTC.

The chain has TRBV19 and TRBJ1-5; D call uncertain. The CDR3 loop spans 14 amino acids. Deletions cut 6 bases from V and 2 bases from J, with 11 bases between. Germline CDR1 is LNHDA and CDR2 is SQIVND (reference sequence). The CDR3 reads CASRWRNRNQPQHF. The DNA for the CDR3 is TGTGCCAGTAGATGGAGGAACCGCAATCAGCCCCAGCATTTT.

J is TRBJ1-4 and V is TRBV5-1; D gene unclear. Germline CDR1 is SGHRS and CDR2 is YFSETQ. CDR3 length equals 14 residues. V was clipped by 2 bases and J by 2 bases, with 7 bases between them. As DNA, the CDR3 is TGCGCCAGCAGCTTAGGAATTACTAATGAAAAACTGTTTTTT. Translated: CASSLGITNEKLFF.

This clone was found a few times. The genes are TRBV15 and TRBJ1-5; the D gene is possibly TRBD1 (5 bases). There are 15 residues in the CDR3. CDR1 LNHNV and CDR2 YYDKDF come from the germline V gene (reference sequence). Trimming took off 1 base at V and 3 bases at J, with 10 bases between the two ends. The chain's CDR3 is CATSRGPGYNQPQHF. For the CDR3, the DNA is TGTGCCACCAGCAGAGGGCCAGGGTACAATCAGCCCCAGCATTTT. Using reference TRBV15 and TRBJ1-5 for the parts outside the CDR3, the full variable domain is DAMVIQNPRYQVTQFGKPVTLSCSQTLNHNVMYWYQQKSSQAPKLLFHYYDKDFNNEADTPDNFQSRRPNTSFCFLDIRSPGLGDTAMYLCATSRGPGYNQPQHFGDGTRLSIL.

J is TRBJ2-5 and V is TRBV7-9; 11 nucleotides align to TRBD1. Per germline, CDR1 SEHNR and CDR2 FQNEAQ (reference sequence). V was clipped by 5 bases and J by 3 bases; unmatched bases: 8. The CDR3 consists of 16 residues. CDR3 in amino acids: CASSTADRGLKETQYF. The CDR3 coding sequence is TGTGCCAGCAGCACGGCGGACAGGGGGCTCAAAGAGACCCAGTACTTC.

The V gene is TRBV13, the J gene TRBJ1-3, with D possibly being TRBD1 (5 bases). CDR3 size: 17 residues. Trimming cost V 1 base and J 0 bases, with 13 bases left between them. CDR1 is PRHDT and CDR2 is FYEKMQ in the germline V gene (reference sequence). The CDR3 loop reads CASSLVEGKTSGNTIYF. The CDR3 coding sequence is TGTGCCAGCAGCTTAGTCGAGGGGAAGACCTCTGGAAACACCATATATTTT.

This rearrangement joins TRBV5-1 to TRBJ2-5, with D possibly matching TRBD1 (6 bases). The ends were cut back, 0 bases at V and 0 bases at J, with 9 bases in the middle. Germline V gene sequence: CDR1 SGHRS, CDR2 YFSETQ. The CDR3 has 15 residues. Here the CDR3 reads CASSLDGTHQETQYF. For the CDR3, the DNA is TGCGCCAGCAGCTTGGATGGGACACACCAAGAGACCCAGTACTTC.

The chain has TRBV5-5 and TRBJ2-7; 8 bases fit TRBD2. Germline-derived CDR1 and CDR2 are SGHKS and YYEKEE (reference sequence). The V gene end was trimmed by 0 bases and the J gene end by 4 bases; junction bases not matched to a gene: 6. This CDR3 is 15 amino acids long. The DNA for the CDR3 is TGTGCCAGCAGCTTGGTTGCGGGGGGCAGGTACGAGCAGTACTTC. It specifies CASSLVAGGRYEQYF.

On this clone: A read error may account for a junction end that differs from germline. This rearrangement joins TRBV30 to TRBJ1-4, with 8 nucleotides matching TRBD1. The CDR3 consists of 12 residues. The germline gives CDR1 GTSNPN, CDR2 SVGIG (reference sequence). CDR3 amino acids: CAWSTSDRESVF. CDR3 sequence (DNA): TGTGCCTGGTCTACCTCGGACAGGGAAAGTGTTTTT.

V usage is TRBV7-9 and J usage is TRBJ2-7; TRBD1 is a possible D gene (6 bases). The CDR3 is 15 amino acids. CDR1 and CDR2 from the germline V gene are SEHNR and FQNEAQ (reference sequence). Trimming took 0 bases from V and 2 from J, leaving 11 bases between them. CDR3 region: CASSLAPTGTYEQYF. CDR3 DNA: TGTGCCAGCAGCTTAGCCCCTACAGGGACCTACGAGCAGTACTTC.

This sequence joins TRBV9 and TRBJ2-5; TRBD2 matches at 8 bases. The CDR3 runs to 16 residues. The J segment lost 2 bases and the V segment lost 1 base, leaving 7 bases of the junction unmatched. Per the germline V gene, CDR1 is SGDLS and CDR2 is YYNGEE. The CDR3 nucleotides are TGTGCCAGCAGCGTACCCAGTAGCGGGACTCAAGAGACCCAGTACTTC. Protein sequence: CASSVPSSGTQETQYF.

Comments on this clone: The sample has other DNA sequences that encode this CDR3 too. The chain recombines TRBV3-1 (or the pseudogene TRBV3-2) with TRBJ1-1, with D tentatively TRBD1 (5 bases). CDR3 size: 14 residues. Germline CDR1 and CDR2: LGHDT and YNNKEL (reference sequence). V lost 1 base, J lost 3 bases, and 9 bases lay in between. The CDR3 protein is CASSQAGSDTEAFF. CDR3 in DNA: TGTGCCAGCAGCCAAGCAGGGTCGGACACTGAAGCTTTCTTT.

The CDR3 loop reads CASKSGGEGNQPQHF. Written as DNA, the CDR3 is TGTGCCAGCAAATCCGGGGGGGAGGGGAATCAGCCCCAGCATTTT. The chain carries TRBV6-5 and TRBJ1-5, with D possibly TRBD1 on 5 matching bases. V lost 7 bases and J 4 bases, leaving 17 bases between the germline ends. Germline V gene data show CDR1 as MNHEY and CDR2 as SVGAGI. CDR3 size: 15 residues.

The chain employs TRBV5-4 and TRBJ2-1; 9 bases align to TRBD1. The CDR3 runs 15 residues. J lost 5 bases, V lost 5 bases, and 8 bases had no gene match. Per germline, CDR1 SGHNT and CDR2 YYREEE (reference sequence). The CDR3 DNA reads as TGTGCCAGCAGGGCGGACAGGGGAGGGAACAATGAGCAGTTCTTC. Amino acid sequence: CASRADRGGNNEQFF. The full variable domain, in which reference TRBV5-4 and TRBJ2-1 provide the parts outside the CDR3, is ETGVTQSPTHLIKTRGQQVTLRCSSQSGHNTVSWYQQALGQGPQFIFQYYREEENGRGNFPPRFSGLQFPNYSSELNVNALELDDSALYLCASRADRGGNNEQFFGPGTRLTVL.

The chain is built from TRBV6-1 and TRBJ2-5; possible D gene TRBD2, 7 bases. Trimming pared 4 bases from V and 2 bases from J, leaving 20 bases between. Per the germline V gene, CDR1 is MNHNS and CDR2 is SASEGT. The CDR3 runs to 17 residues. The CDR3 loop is CASSASLGGGRQETQYF. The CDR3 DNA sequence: TGTGCCAGCAGTGCGAGCCTAGGGGGGGGCCGGCAAGAGACCCAGTACTTC.

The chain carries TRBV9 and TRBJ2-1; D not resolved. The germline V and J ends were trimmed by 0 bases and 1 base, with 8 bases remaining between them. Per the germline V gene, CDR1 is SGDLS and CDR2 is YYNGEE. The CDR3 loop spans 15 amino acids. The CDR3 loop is CASSVGLSSYNEQFF. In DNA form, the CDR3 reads TGTGCCAGCAGCGTAGGACTTAGTTCCTACAATGAGCAGTTCTTC.

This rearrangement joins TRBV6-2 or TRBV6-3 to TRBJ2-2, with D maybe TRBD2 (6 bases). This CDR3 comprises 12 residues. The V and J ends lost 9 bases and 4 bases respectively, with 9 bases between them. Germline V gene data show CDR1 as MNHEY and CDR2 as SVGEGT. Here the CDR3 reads CASSGSTGELFF. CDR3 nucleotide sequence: TGTGCCAGTAGCGGTTCCACCGGGGAGCTGTTTTTT.

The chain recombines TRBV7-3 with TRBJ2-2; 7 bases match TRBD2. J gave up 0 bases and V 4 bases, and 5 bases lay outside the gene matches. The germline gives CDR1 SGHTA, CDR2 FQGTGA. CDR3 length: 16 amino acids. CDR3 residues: CASSSAGTANTGELFF. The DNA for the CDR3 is TGTGCCAGCAGCTCAGCGGGAACCGCGAACACCGGGGAGCTGTTTTTT.

As DNA, the CDR3 is TGCAGCGTTGTTCCGGGATCTTCTGGAAACACCATATATTTT. This sequence encodes CSVVPGSSGNTIYF. This chain uses TRBV29-1 with TRBJ1-3; D remains ambiguous. V lost 4 bases and J 1 base, leaving 11 bases between the germline ends. Germline loops: CDR1 SQVTM, CDR2 ANQGSEA. The CDR3 has 14 residues.

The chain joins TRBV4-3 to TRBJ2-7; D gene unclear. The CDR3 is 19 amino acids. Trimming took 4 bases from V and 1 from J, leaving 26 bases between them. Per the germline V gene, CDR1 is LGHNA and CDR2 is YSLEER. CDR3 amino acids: CASSPKPWPLPTRSYEQYV. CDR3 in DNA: TGCGCCAGCAGCCCCAAACCTTGGCCACTTCCGACCAGGTCCTACGAGCAGTACGTC.

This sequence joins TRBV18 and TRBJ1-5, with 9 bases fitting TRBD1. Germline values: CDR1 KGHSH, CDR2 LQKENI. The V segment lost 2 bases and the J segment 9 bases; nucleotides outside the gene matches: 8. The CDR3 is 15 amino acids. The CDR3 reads CASSPKGQGLGPQHF. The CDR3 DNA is TGTGCCAGCTCACCAAAGGGACAGGGCCTAGGGCCCCAGCATTTT.

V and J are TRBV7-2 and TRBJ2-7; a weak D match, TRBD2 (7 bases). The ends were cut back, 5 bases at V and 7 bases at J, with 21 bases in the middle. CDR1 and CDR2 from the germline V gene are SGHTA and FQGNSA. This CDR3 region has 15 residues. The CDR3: CASSPRRGGAREQYF. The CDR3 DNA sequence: TGTGCCAGCAGCCCGCGGAGGGGGGGGGCTCGAGAGCAGTACTTC.